This T cell receptor (beta chain) is from a study of cytomegalovirus exposure and HLA in healthy donors. Primers: 60 Vbeta forward and 13 Jbeta reverse. The assay was immunoSEQ multiplex PCR, and TCRdb's table has in-frame clones only and misses some. The sample lists 150,000 to 200,000 clones, approximately 70% occurring once. The length of the CDR3 is 16 residues. After removal of 1 base from V and 4 bases from J, the junction contained 8 bases not matched to a gene. Germline V gene sequence: CDR1 LGHNA, CDR2 YNFKEQ. Material for sequencing was PBMCs. The receptor's source is a woman aged 25 to 45 in good health and CMV-seronegative. The genes are TRBV4-2 and TRBJ1-2; 8 bases fit TRBD1. The CDR3 loop reads CASSQGAGGAFYGYTF. The DNA of the CDR3 is TGTGCCAGCAGCCAAGGGGCAGGGGGCGCTTTCTATGGCTACACCTTC.